This is a list of T cell receptor beta chains from one sample in a study of identical twins. TCRdb reprocessed the 5' RACE reads via MiXCR and lists one record per CDR3 protein. This sample yields 240,000 or so distinct CDR3 sequences, of which roughly a tenth are seen a single time; 9% to 10% belongs to the top ten. The sequencing sample was made of memory T cells sorted from blood. All receptors come from a man in his fifties or sixties in good health. The CDR3 runs from the conserved cysteine through the conserved F or W. The D gene is left open where the match is weak. Expanded clones are given a class, and other clones once, few, many or no size at all.

j_call v_call clone_size d_call cdr3_aa cdr3_nt
TRBJ2-5 TRBV20-1 many . CSADRDPQYQETQYF TGCAGTGCAGACCGGGACCCCCAGTACCAAGAGACCCAGTACTTC
TRBJ2-5 TRBV27 . . CASSDTRWGSQETQYF TGTGCCAGCAGTGACACGAGGTGGGGCTCGCAAGAGACCCAGTACTTC
TRBJ1-2 TRBV29-1 many TRBD1 CSVNGQGVDHGYTF TGCAGCGTCAACGGACAGGGAGTGGACCATGGCTACACCTTC
TRBJ1-6 TRBV4-1 . TRBD1 CASSQGQGSYNSPLHF TGCGCCAGCAGCCAAGGACAGGGCTCCTATAATTCACCCCTCCACTTT
TRBJ2-7 TRBV7-2 . . CASSAALYEQYF TGTGCCAGCAGCGCGGCCCTTTACGAGCAGTACTTC
TRBJ2-7 TRBV15 . . CATSRDLMGGQYF TGTGCCACCAGCAGAGATCTTATGGGAGGGCAGTACTTC
TRBJ2-7 TRBV6-1 . TRBD2 CASSLAGSLYEQYF TGTGCCAGCTCACTAGCGGGCAGCCTATACGAGCAGTACTTC
TRBJ1-2 TRBV19 many TRBD1 CASRGQDYGYTF TGTGCCAGTCGGGGACAGGACTATGGCTACACCTTC
TRBJ2-7 TRBV27 few . CASSFGAGASYEQYF TGTGCCAGCAGTTTTGGCGCGGGGGCCTCCTACGAGCAGTACTTC
TRBJ2-7 TRBV20-1 many TRBD2 CSARDFGSGREQYF TGCAGTGCTAGAGATTTTGGTAGCGGGCGCGAGCAGTACTTC
TRBJ1-5 TRBV2 . TRBD1 CASSVGQGNQPQHF TGTGCCAGCAGTGTGGGACAGGGAAACCAGCCCCAGCATTTT
TRBJ2-1 TRBV6-2/TRBV6-3 many . CASGTGTPREQFF TGTGCCAGCGGGACCGGGACTCCGCGTGAGCAGTTCTTC
TRBJ2-5 TRBV5-1 many TRBD2 CASSPGLAGGSQETQYF TGCGCCAGCAGCCCCGGACTAGCGGGGGGGTCCCAAGAGACCCAGTACTTC
TRBJ2-3 TRBV20-1 few TRBD1 CSARDRDRGHDTQYF TGCAGTGCTAGAGATCGGGACAGGGGGCATGATACGCAGTATTTT
TRBJ2-1 TRBV24-1 . TRBD1 CATSGGTGGDEQFF TGTGCCACGTCCGGTGGGACAGGGGGCGATGAGCAGTTCTTC
TRBJ2-2 TRBV5-1 few . CASSPKSGELFF TGCGCCAGCAGCCCTAAGTCCGGGGAGCTGTTTTTT
TRBJ2-3 TRBV4-3 few TRBD2 CASSQDTGTTDTQYF TGCGCCAGCAGCCAAGATACGGGGACTACGGATACGCAGTATTTT
TRBJ1-6 TRBV25-1 . . CASSDYTSLHF TGTGCCAGCAGCGATTACACCTCCCTCCACTTT
TRBJ1-1 TRBV5-4 . . CASSSATEMNTEAFF TGTGCCAGCAGCTCAGCCACAGAGATGAACACTGAAGCTTTCTTT
TRBJ2-5 TRBV5-1 many . CASSLGGVQETQYF TGCGCCAGCAGCTTGGGAGGCGTACAAGAGACCCAGTACTTC
TRBJ2-5 TRBV12-3/TRBV12-4 few . CASSRLVGETQYF TGTGCCAGCAGTCGACTAGTTGGGGAGACCCAGTACTTC
TRBJ2-5 TRBV10-3 few . CAPSAVRRGQETQYF TGTGCTCCATCGGCCGTAAGAAGGGGGCAAGAGACCCAGTACTTC
TRBJ1-2 TRBV5-6 . . CASSLSARPYGYTF TGTGCCAGCAGCTTGAGCGCCAGACCCTATGGCTACACCTTC
TRBJ2-1 TRBV12-3/TRBV12-4 many . CASSPDPGGSYNEQFF TGTGCCAGCAGCCCAGACCCCGGAGGGTCCTACAATGAGCAGTTCTTC
TRBJ2-1 TRBV3-1 many TRBD1 CASSGLGTGINEQFF TGTGCCAGCAGCGGCCTCGGGACAGGGATTAATGAGCAGTTCTTC
TRBJ1-4 TRBV5-1 . . CASSLGGRFEKLFF TGCGCCAGCAGCTTGGGGGGGAGGTTTGAAAAACTGTTTTTT
TRBJ2-5 TRBV3-1 few . CASSQAEPQETQYF TGTGCCAGCAGCCAAGCGGAGCCCCAAGAGACCCAGTACTTC
TRBJ1-1 TRBV4-1 many . CASSHPGRSLRGDTEAFF TGCGCCAGCAGCCATCCCGGGAGGAGCCTTAGAGGGGACACTGAAGCTTTCTTT
TRBJ2-3 TRBV5-1 few TRBD1 CASSPGQMTYTDTQYF TGCGCCAGCAGCCCGGGACAGATGACATACACAGATACGCAGTATTTT
TRBJ1-5 TRBV4-2 few . CASSQDPVSNQPQHF TGTGCCAGCAGCCAAGATCCCGTTAGCAATCAGCCCCAGCATTTT
TRBJ2-3 TRBV20-1 many . CSADLRDSTDTQYF TGCAGTGCGGATCTGCGGGATAGCACAGATACGCAGTATTTT
TRBJ1-1 TRBV4-3 many TRBD1 CASSRNRGGTEAFF TGCGCCAGCAGCCGCAACAGGGGTGGCACTGAAGCTTTCTTT
TRBJ2-2 TRBV6-1 . . CASSPSRNTGGLFF TGTGCCAGCAGCCCCTCCCGGAACACCGGGGGGCTGTTTTTT
TRBJ2-7 TRBV20-1 few . CSALGRTYYEQYF TGCAGTGCGCTCGGCAGGACTTACTACGAGCAGTACTTC